This TCR beta chain was captured by sequencing in a study of blood T cell repertoires in COVID-19. At the level of the study: Collection of acute and convalescent COVID-19 samples took place in the United States, Italy and Spain.

Per the authors' pipeline: Counts of nucleated cells, estimated from reference gene primer amplification, were obtained. Sequencing was performed with immunoSEQ multiplex PCR; in TCRdb, only in-frame clones are kept and a portion is missing. That table supplies the V and J calls and clone size; D and trimming were determined from the DNA. The sample holds 120,000 or so clones, around 64% seen once. Sequenced: peripheral blood. This clonotype originated in a human donor with acute or convalescent COVID-19. The donor label of this sample is uncertain.

CDR3 protein: CASSLVGVGPNSPLHF. The CDR3 nucleotides read TGTGCCAGCAGCTTAGTCGGGGTAGGGCCGAATTCACCCCTCCACTTT. This sequence joins TRBV7-2 and TRBJ1-6; D ambiguous. The length of the CDR3 is 16 residues. Trimming shortened V by 1 base and J by 7 bases, and 14 bases separated the two germline ends. CDR1 and CDR2 from the germline V gene are SGHTA and FQGNSA. The entire variable domain, with the rest obtained from reference TRBV7-2 and TRBJ1-6, is as follows: GAGVSQSPSNKVTEKGKDVELRCDPISGHTALYWYRQSLGQGLEFLIYFQGNSAPDKSGLPSDRFSAERTGGSVSTLTIQRTQQEDSAVYLCASSLVGVGPNSPLHFGNGTRLTVT.